The 22 T cell receptor beta chains below come from one sample, sequenced in a study of shared clonotypes between healthy human individuals. The protocol was immunoSEQ multiplex PCR, while the TCRdb copy is restricted to in-frame clones and leaves out a portion. The table includes some 550,000 clones, about 96% detected once. The sequenced sample was naive CD4+ T cells sorted from blood. The subset: CD45RA+ positively selected. These receptors came from a woman aged 25-40 years in good health.

The chain couples TRBV2 to TRBJ1-1; no reliable D call. CDR1 and CDR2 (germline): SNHLY, FYNNEI. This CDR3 is built from 12 residues. The V end lost 1 base, the J end lost 6 bases, and 6 bases lay between the germline ends. The CDR3 region is CASSEGVAEAFF. Here the CDR3 DNA reads TGTGCCAGCAGTGAAGGTGTGGCTGAAGCTTTCTTT.

The rearrangement joins TRBV5-8 to TRBJ2-2; no definite D call. Germline V gene sequence: CDR1 SGHTS, CDR2 YDEGEE. V lost 4 bases and J 0 bases, leaving 10 bases between the germline ends. This CDR3 contains 15 residues. The CDR3 DNA is TGTGCCAGCAGCCGACGCTCGGCGAACACCGGGGAGCTGTTTTTT. Protein: CASSRRSANTGELFF.

The rearrangement links TRBV7-8 to TRBJ1-1; D unclear. CDR1 and CDR2 (germline): SGHVS, FQNEAQ. V was shortened by 6 bases and J by 1 base, with 12 bases between the two germline ends. The CDR3 length is 14 residues. The CDR3 loop is CASRGYPRNTEAFF. CDR3 DNA: TGTGCCAGCAGAGGATATCCCAGGAACACTGAAGCTTTCTTT.

V is TRBV6-5 and J is TRBJ2-3; D not certain. The CDR3 sequence is 15 residues long. The V and J ends lost 6 bases and 0 bases respectively, with 13 bases between them. CDR1 MNHEY and CDR2 SVGAGI come from the germline V gene. The CDR3 region is CASSLKSTSTDTQYF. CDR3 nucleotide sequence: TGTGCCAGCAGCCTGAAATCTACTAGCACAGATACGCAGTATTTT.

The CDR3 sequence: CSARERDEQYF. The DNA for the CDR3 is TGCAGTGCTAGAGAAAGGGACGAGCAGTACTTC. The rearrangement uses TRBV20-1 and TRBJ2-7; no firm D call. CDR3 length: 11 residues. Germline assignment: CDR1 DFQATT and CDR2 SNEGSKA (reference sequence). V was shortened by 0 bases and J by 5 bases, with 5 bases between the two germline ends.

CDR3 coding DNA: TGTGCCAGTGATGAGGGGATTCCTAGCACAGATACGCAGTATTTT. The encoded protein is CASDEGIPSTDTQYF. This chain joins TRBV28 and TRBJ2-3; either TRBD1 or TRBD2 may fit D (5 bases each). The germline V gene encodes CDR1 MDHEN and CDR2 SYDVKM. The CDR3 loop spans 15 amino acids. The V and J ends lost 9 bases and 0 bases respectively, with 16 bases between them.

The CDR3 protein is CASSLVTSGTYEQYF. The CDR3 DNA reads as TGTGCCAGCAGCTTAGTTACTAGCGGAACCTACGAGCAGTACTTC. The V and J genes are TRBV11-2 and TRBJ2-7; the match to TRBD2 covers 8 bases. Germline CDR1 reads SGHAT; CDR2 reads FQNNGV. V was pared by 1 base and J by 2 bases, with 4 bases of the junction left unmatched. The length of the CDR3 is 15 residues.

The chain carries TRBV7-9 and TRBJ2-1; D not certain. The V end was cut by 8 bases, the J end by 8 bases, with 13 bases between. The germline V gene has CDR1 SEHNR and CDR2 FQNEAQ (reference sequence). The CDR3 is 12 amino acids. Here the CDR3 reads CASGWGIHEQFF. The CDR3 DNA reads TGTGCCAGCGGTTGGGGAATCCATGAGCAGTTCTTC.

The chain links TRBV14 to TRBJ2-1; 13 nucleotides agree with TRBD2. J was trimmed by 4 bases and V by 1 base; bases with no gene match: 4. This CDR3 has 17 amino acids. The germline CDR1 and CDR2 sequences are SGHDN and FVKESK. CDR3 sequence reads: CASSQVPGLAGYNEQFF. The CDR3 DNA follows: TGTGCCAGCAGCCAAGTCCCGGGACTAGCGGGATACAATGAGCAGTTCTTC.

The rearrangement joins TRBV6-5 to TRBJ2-7, with 9 bases matching TRBD2. Germline trimming cut 10 bases from V and 3 bases from J; bases unmatched to any gene: 13. Germline assignment: CDR1 MNHEY and CDR2 SVGAGI. This CDR3 region has 15 residues. The CDR3 region has the DNA TGTGCCACCCAACGTCCCCTAGCGGGGTACTACGAGCAGTACTTC. The encoded protein is CATQRPLAGYYEQYF.

The chain is built from TRBV5-1 and TRBJ2-3, with 7 bases matching TRBD1. This CDR3 region has 13 residues. Per the germline V gene, CDR1 is SGHRS and CDR2 is YFSETQ. Germline trimming cut 4 bases from V and 6 bases from J; bases unmatched to any gene: 5. The CDR3 sequence is CASSPDRDDTQYF. Written as DNA, the CDR3 is TGCGCCAGCAGCCCTGACAGGGATGATACGCAGTATTTT.

The chain couples TRBV18 to TRBJ1-2; 7 bases map to TRBD1. This CDR3 has 16 residues. V gave up 3 bases and J gave up 0 bases; unmatched junction bases: 7. Germline CDR1 and CDR2: KGHSH and LQKENI. The CDR3 bases are TGTGCCAGCTCACCGGTGACAGGGCCTACTAACTATGGCTACACCTTC. It encodes CASSPVTGPTNYGYTF.

V and J are TRBV11-2 and TRBJ2-3; 7 nucleotides agree with TRBD2. With V trimmed by 0 bases and J by 2 bases, 2 bases remained unmatched. Germline-derived CDR1 and CDR2 are SGHAT and FQNNGV. This CDR3 is built from 15 residues. The CDR3 coding sequence is TGTGCCAGCAGCTTAGAAACTAGCGTCACAGATACGCAGTATTTT. Amino acids: CASSLETSVTDTQYF.

V gene TRBV6-6 combines with J gene TRBJ1-1, with a tentative D call TRBD1 (6 bases). CDR3 length: 13 residues. The V gene's germline CDR1 is MNHNY and CDR2 SVGAGI (reference sequence). V lost 6 bases to trimming and J lost 5 bases, with 13 bases between them. CDR3 in amino acids: CASSPGAGTEAFF. In DNA form, the CDR3 reads TGTGCCAGCAGCCCAGGGGCTGGGACTGAAGCTTTCTTT.

CDR3 in DNA: TGTGCCAGCAGTTCCCGGACTATCCAAGAGACCCAGTACTTC. The encoded protein is CASSSRTIQETQYF. The chain uses TRBV28 and TRBJ2-5; perhaps TRBD2 as D (6 bases). V dropped 4 bases and J dropped 1 base, with 10 bases sitting between them. The CDR3 length is 14 residues. Germline CDR1 MDHEN, CDR2 SYDVKM.

This sequence joins TRBV7-8 and TRBJ1-3, with D perhaps TRBD1 (6 bases). V lost 1 base and J 4 bases, leaving 11 bases between the germline ends. Germline assignment: CDR1 SGHVS and CDR2 FQNEAQ. The CDR3 is 15 residues long. CDR3 DNA: TGTGCCAGCAGCTTAGGTCGAGGGACAGGAAACACCATATATTTT. Its protein is CASSLGRGTGNTIYF.

For the CDR3, the DNA is TGCGCCAGCAGCCCGATACACCTAACTAACTATGGCTACACCTTC. Protein: CASSPIHLTNYGYTF. V usage is TRBV5-1 and J usage is TRBJ1-2; unclear D gene. The CDR3 has 15 amino acids. V was pared by 4 bases and J by 0 bases, with 13 bases between. Germline V gene lookup returns CDR1 SGHRS and CDR2 YFSETQ. Combining the CDR3 with reference TRBV5-1 and TRBJ1-2 gives the whole variable domain KAGVTQTPRYLIKTRGQQVTLSCSPISGHRSVSWYQQTPGQGLQFLFEYFSETQRNKGNFPGRFSGRQFSNSRSEMNVSTLELGDSALYLCASSPIHLTNYGYTFGSGTRLTVV.

The rearrangement uses TRBV10-3 and TRBJ2-7; D might be TRBD1 (6 bases). Germline values: CDR1 ENHRY, CDR2 SYGVKD. V was cut by 4 bases and J by 1 base, with 11 bases left in between. The CDR3 spans 14 residues. CDR3 loop: CAISGQGSSYEQYF. In DNA, the CDR3 is TGTGCCATCAGTGGTCAGGGGAGTTCCTACGAGCAGTACTTC.

The chain couples TRBV9 to TRBJ2-5; TRBD2 matches 10 bases. The junction had 14 bases not matched to a gene; V was cut back by 4 bases and J by 5 bases. Germline CDR1 reads SGDLS; CDR2 reads YYNGEE. There are 17 residues in the CDR3. CDR3 sequence: CASSSSPSSGSGETQYF. The CDR3 DNA reads as TGTGCCAGCAGCTCATCTCCCTCTAGCGGGAGTGGGGAGACCCAGTACTTC.

A single count supports this clone. As DNA, the CDR3 is TGTGCCAGCAGCCCAGGGGACAGGGACGACTATGGCTACACCTTC. Protein product: CASSPGDRDDYGYTF. The gene calls are TRBV9 and TRBJ1-2, with TRBD1 identical over 9 bases. This CDR3 has 15 residues. Germline trimming cut 4 bases from V and 3 bases from J; bases unmatched to any gene: 7. Germline CDR1 reads SGDLS; CDR2 reads YYNGEE. The whole variable domain, filled in from reference TRBV9 and TRBJ1-2, reads DSGVTQTPKHLITATGQRVTLRCSPRSGDLSVYWYQQSLDQGLQFLIQYYNGEERAKGNILERFSAQQFPDLHSELNLSSLELGDSALYFCASSPGDRDDYGYTFGSGTRLTVV.

This sequence joins TRBV7-2 and TRBJ1-4, with D unresolved. V lost 1 base and J 8 bases, leaving 11 bases between the germline ends. Germline CDR1 SGHTA, CDR2 FQGNSA. The CDR3 length is 14 residues. The CDR3 nucleotides read TGTGCCAGCAGCTTAGGCGGTTTTGGAGAAAAACTGTTTTTT. Translating gives CASSLGGFGEKLFF.

The chain links TRBV5-1 to TRBJ2-3, with a tentative D call TRBD1 (6 bases). The V end lost 7 bases, the J end lost 2 bases, and 17 bases lay between the germline ends. Germline V gene lookup returns CDR1 SGHRS and CDR2 YFSETQ. CDR3 size: 15 residues. CDR3 sequence (DNA): TGCGCCAGCCGGACGCAGGGGTCTTACACAGATACGCAGTATTTT. It yields the protein CASRTQGSYTDTQYF.